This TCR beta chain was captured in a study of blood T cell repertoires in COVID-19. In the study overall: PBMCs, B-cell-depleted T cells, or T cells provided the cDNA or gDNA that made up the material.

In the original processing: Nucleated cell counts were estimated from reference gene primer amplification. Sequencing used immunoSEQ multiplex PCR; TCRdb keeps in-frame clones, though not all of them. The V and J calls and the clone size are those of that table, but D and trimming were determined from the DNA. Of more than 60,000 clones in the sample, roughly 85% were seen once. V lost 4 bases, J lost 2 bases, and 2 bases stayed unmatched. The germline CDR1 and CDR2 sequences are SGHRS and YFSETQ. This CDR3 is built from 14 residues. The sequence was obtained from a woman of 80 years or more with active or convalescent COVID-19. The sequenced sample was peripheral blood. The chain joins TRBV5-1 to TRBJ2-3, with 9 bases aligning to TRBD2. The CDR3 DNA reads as TGCGCCAGCAGCGCGGGGGGGCCCACAGATACGCAGTATTTT. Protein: CASSAGGPTDTQYF.